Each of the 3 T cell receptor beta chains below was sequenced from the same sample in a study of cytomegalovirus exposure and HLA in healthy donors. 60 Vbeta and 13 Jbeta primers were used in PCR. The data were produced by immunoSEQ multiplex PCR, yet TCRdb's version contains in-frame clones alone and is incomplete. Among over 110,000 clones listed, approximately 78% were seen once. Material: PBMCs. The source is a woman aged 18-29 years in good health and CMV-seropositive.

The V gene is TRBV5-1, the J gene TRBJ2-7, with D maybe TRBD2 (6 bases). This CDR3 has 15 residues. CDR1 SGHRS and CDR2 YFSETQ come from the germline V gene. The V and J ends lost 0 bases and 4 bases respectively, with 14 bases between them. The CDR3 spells CASSLGRGKGYEQYF. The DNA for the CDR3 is TGCGCCAGCAGCTTGGGACGGGGGAAGGGTTACGAGCAGTACTTC.

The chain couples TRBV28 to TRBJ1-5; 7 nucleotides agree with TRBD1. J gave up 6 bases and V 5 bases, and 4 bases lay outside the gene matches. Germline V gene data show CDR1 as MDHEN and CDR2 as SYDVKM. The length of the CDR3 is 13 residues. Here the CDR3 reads CASSRRGLQPQHF. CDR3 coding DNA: TGTGCCAGCAGTCGTAGGGGGCTTCAGCCCCAGCATTTT.

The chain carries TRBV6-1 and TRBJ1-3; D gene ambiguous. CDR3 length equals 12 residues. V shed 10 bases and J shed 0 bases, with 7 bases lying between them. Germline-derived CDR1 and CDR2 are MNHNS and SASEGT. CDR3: CAITSSGNTIYF. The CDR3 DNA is TGTGCCATCACGAGCTCTGGAAACACCATATATTTT.